A selection of T cell receptor beta chains follows, all from one sample in a study of blood T cell repertoires in COVID-19. Profiled with immunoSEQ multiplex PCR; TCRdb holds only in-frame clones, not every one. The data hold around 31,000 clones, with about 89% observed a single time. The source material was peripheral blood. All receptors derive from a man aged 55 to 69 with acute or convalescent COVID-19. CDR3s include the opening cysteine and the closing phenylalanine or tryptophan. The D gene is left open where the match is weak. Part of the rows lack a size; the others show once, few, many or a class for expanded clones.

TRBJ1-4 . TRBV7-2 few TGTGCCAGCAGCTCCTCAGGGAATCCTAATGAAAAACTGTTTTTT CASSSSGNPNEKLFF
TRBJ1-1 . TRBV28 . TGTGCCAGCAGTGGACATCGCACGAACACTGAAGCTTTCTTT CASSGHRTNTEAFF
TRBJ1-6 . TRBV2 . TGTGCCAGCGCTGGACAGTATAATTCACCCCTCCACTTT CASAGQYNSPLHF
TRBJ2-1 . TRBV10-3 once TGTGCCATCAGTGAGGGGGGGGCCCCCGGCTACAATGAGCAGTTCTTC CAISEGGAPGYNEQFF
TRBJ2-1 TRBD1 TRBV10-3 . TGTGCCATCAGCGACCGGGACAGCTCCTACAATGAGCAGTTCTTC CAISDRDSSYNEQFF
TRBJ1-3 TRBD1 TRBV11-3 . TGTGCCAGCAGCTTCGGACAGGCTGGAAACACCATATATTTT CASSFGQAGNTIYF
TRBJ2-5 . TRBV6-5 . TGTGCCAGCAGTTTCCGGGCTAGAGGAGGGGAGACCCAGTACTTC CASSFRARGGETQYF
TRBJ1-2 TRBD1 TRBV6-5 . TGTGCCAGCAGTTCTCTCGGGACAGGTTTGACCGGCTACACCTTC CASSSLGTGLTGYTF
TRBJ2-1 TRBD2 TRBV6-4 . TGTGCCAGCAGTGACTCGAGCCTAGCGGGTTACAATGAGCAGTTCTTC CASSDSSLAGYNEQFF
TRBJ2-2 . TRBV13 . TGTGCCAGCAGCCCCACAAGGAACACCGGGGAGCTGTTTTTT CASSPTRNTGELFF
TRBJ2-2 . TRBV5-4 once TGTGCCAGCAGCTTGCTAGGGAACACCGGGGAGCTGTTTTTT CASSLLGNTGELFF
TRBJ1-1 . TRBV7-8 . TGTGCCAGCAGCTTACGGGCCAGGGAAACTGAAGCTTTCTTT CASSLRARETEAFF
TRBJ2-5 . TRBV7-9 . TGTGCCAGCAGCCCACGAGCGGAGACCCAGTACTTC CASSPRAETQYF
TRBJ2-2 . TRBV19 . TGTGCCAGTAGTATAATCCCGGTCCCCAACACCGGGGAGCTGTTTTTT CASSIIPVPNTGELFF
TRBJ2-3 TRBD2 TRBV28 once TGTGCCAGCAGTTCACCGGGACTAGCGGGAATCACAGATACGCAGTATTTT CASSSPGLAGITDTQYF
TRBJ2-4 . TRBV5-6 . TGTGCCAGCAGCTTACAGGGAACCGGAAACATTCAGTACTTC CASSLQGTGNIQYF
TRBJ2-5 . TRBV6-5 . TGTGCCAGCAGTTATATATATAGCGGTGGAGAGACCCAGTACTTC CASSYIYSGGETQYF
TRBJ1-5 TRBD1 TRBV10-2 . TGCGCCAGCAGGACAGGGTTGGGGCCCCAGCATTTT CASRTGLGPQHF
TRBJ1-5 . TRBV27 . TGTGCCAGCAGTTTTCAGGGCGATAATCAGCCCCAGCATTTT CASSFQGDNQPQHF
TRBJ1-5 . TRBV10-3 . TGTGCCATCACCCCCGACGGGAATCAGCCCCAGCATTTT CAITPDGNQPQHF
TRBJ2-3 TRBD2 TRBV11-2 . TGTGCCAGCACAGAGACTAGCGGGAGTGTAGATACGCAGTATTTT CASTETSGSVDTQYF
TRBJ1-6 . TRBV14 once TGTGCCAGCAGCCAAACAGGGTCTTCACCCCTCCACTTT CASSQTGSSPLHF
TRBJ1-6 . TRBV6-1 . TGTGCCAGCAGTGAAGATGCAGGGGATTATTCACCCCTCCACTTT CASSEDAGDYSPLHF
TRBJ2-2 TRBD1 TRBV5-1 . TGCGCCAGCAGCTCCGAGACAGGGCTTTTATCCGGGGAGCTGTTTTTT CASSSETGLLSGELFF
TRBJ2-1 TRBD1 TRBV11-2 once TGTGCCAGCAGCTTACTGACAGGGGCCTACAATGAGCAGTTCTTC CASSLLTGAYNEQFF
TRBJ1-1 TRBD1 TRBV12-3/TRBV12-4 . TGTGCCAGCACCGGGACAGTGAGGACTGAAGCTTTCTTT CASTGTVRTEAFF
TRBJ1-2 . TRBV5-6 . TGTGCCAGCAGCTTGAGGTACAGGGTTAACTATGGCTACACCTTC CASSLRYRVNYGYTF